One sample yielded the 10 T cell receptor beta chains listed below, sequenced in a study of cytomegalovirus exposure and HLA in healthy donors. Measured with immunoSEQ multiplex PCR; TCRdb has only the in-frame clones, and not every one. In the table there are around 190,000 clones, less than 85% of which are singletons. The sequencing sample was made of PBMCs. The source of these receptors is a man younger than 30 in good health and CMV-seropositive.

The rearrangement joins TRBV10-1 to TRBJ2-2, with D possibly matching TRBD2 (7 bases). Looked up from germline, CDR1 is WNHNN and CDR2 is SYGVQD (reference sequence). V dropped 9 bases and J dropped 3 bases, with 17 bases sitting between them. This CDR3 contains 15 residues. DNA for the CDR3: TGCGCCAGTACCGAGGGGGGGTCGTACACCGGGGAGCTGTTTTTT. It translates to CASTEGGSYTGELFF.

This clone was counted between two and nine times. The V call is TRBV7-9, the J call TRBJ1-2; 7 bases align to TRBD1. The V gene end was trimmed by 1 base and the J gene end by 0 bases; junction bases not matched to a gene: 2. This CDR3 spans 15 amino acids. CDR1 and CDR2 (germline): SEHNR, FQNEAQ (reference sequence). The CDR3 spells CASSLGTGSNYGYTF. As DNA, the CDR3 is TGTGCCAGCAGCTTAGGGACAGGTTCTAACTATGGCTACACCTTC.

The chain employs TRBV11-2 and TRBJ2-7; maybe TRBD2 (5 bases). The germline CDR1 and CDR2 sequences are SGHAT and FQNNGV. V shed 6 bases and J shed 4 bases, with 13 bases lying between them. There are 13 residues in the CDR3. The DNA for the CDR3 is TGTGCCAGCAGTTCGGACTGGACGTACGAGCAGTACTTC. Protein product: CASSSDWTYEQYF. The complete variable domain, with remaining parts taken from reference TRBV11-2 and TRBJ2-7, reads EAGVAQSPRYKIIEKRQSVAFWCNPISGHATLYWYQQILGQGPKLLIQFQNNGVVDDSQLPKDRFSAERLKGVDSTLKIQPAKLEDSAVYLCASSSDWTYEQYFGPGTRLTVT.

The V and J genes are TRBV14 and TRBJ2-7; D remains ambiguous. The length of the CDR3 is 13 residues. The germline V gene has CDR1 SGHDN and CDR2 FVKESK. The germline V and J ends were trimmed by 1 base and 2 bases, with 6 bases remaining between them. Here the CDR3 DNA reads TGTGCCAGCAGCCAAGTCAGTACCTACGAGCAGTACTTC. The encoded protein is CASSQVSTYEQYF.

This clone was recorded once. This chain links TRBV9 with TRBJ1-1; weak D call: TRBD1 (6 bases). CDR1 and CDR2 from the germline V gene are SGDLS and YYNGEE. V lost 3 bases and J lost 6, with 18 bases in between. This CDR3 has 15 residues. CDR3 sequence reads: CASSALTTGSAEAFF. The CDR3 bases are TGTGCCAGCAGCGCCCTGACTACAGGGAGCGCTGAAGCTTTCTTT.

This clone was seen once. The rearrangement uses TRBV6-6 and TRBJ2-1; 7 bases are a match to TRBD1. The CDR3 is made up of 15 amino acids. Germline V gene data show CDR1 as MNHNY and CDR2 as SVGAGI (reference sequence). J lost 10 bases, V lost 7 bases, and 16 bases had no gene match. The CDR3 region has the DNA TGTGCCAGCACCCAGGGGGACCCCTTTAGGAGGGAGCAGTTCTTC. Its protein is CASTQGDPFRREQFF.

The genes are TRBV27 and TRBJ1-2; 9 bases are a match to TRBD1. V shed 4 bases, J shed 4 bases, and the junction held 10 bases outside the gene matches. The germline CDR1 and CDR2 sequences are MNHEY and SMNVEV (reference sequence). This CDR3 contains 16 residues. The CDR3 coding sequence is TGTGCCAGCAGTTACGTACCCGCGACAGGGGGCTATGGCTACACCTTC. This translates into CASSYVPATGGYGYTF.

The chain couples TRBV4-1 to TRBJ2-5, with 15 positions matching TRBD2. Trimming at V came to 1 base and at J to 6 bases, leaving 6 bases not matched to a gene. There are 17 residues in the CDR3. Germline values: CDR1 MGHRA, CDR2 YSYEKL. The CDR3 reads CASSQAGTSGGIKTQYF. Written as DNA, the CDR3 is TGCGCCAGCAGCCAAGCAGGGACTAGCGGGGGGATCAAGACCCAGTACTTC.

The chain couples TRBV7-9 to TRBJ2-7; D call uncertain. Per the germline V gene, CDR1 is SEHNR and CDR2 is FQNEAQ (reference sequence). This CDR3 region has 15 residues. Trimming removed 5 bases from V and 3 bases from J, with 17 bases in between. CDR3 in DNA: TGTGCCAGCAGCACCGCTCAATATTCCGGCTACGAGCAGTACTTC. It translates to CASSTAQYSGYEQYF.

This chain links TRBV7-2 with TRBJ2-5; maybe TRBD2 (6 bases). This CDR3 has 16 residues. With 1 base removed from V and 5 bases from J, the gap between germline ends came to 17 bases. The germline gives CDR1 SGHTA, CDR2 FQGNSA. CDR3 sequence (DNA): TGTGCCAGCAGCTTAGGCGCTAGCGCGAACGGGGAGACCCAGTACTTC. Its protein is CASSLGASANGETQYF.